The sequence of this T cell receptor beta chain was determined in a study of T cells in Graves' hyperthyroidism and ophthalmopathy (dated 2019 in TCRdb). At the level of the whole study: Peripheral blood samples were taken at the time of initial diagnosis, prior to any treatment. In addition, the study compared T-cell repertoires in thyroid tissue and in blood from several Graves' hyperthyroidism patients. To identify TCR V-J signatures that set the groups apart, the researchers used a discovery cohort of approximately 98 patients, made up of 43 with Graves' ophthalmopathy and about 60 with stable Graves' hyperthyroidism. Once sampling was done, hyperthyroidism patients were given methimazole at a starting dose of 30 mg daily, whereas ophthalmopathy patients were given high-dose intravenous methylprednisolone. The approximately 98 discovery patients were randomly divided into training and test sets at a 7:3 ratio. TCR Vbeta CDR3 sequencing of 140 or so peripheral blood samples (roughly 43 ophthalmopathy, 70 to 85 hyperthyroidism and some 17 progressor patients) is reported in the paper. Prospective prediction of ophthalmopathy was tested in an independent validation cohort consisting of 18 to 20 hyperthyroidism patients and approximately 16 patients who later progressed to ophthalmopathy.

A patient counted as having stable Graves' hyperthyroidism if no progression to ophthalmopathy occurred over 18 months of follow-up. Hyperthyroidism patients were aged 18 to 65 years and newly diagnosed, with disease duration of less than 2 months. The study excluded patients with uncontrolled infections, other autoimmune diseases, pregnancy or lactation. Clinical symptoms, serum thyroxine and TRAb, thyroid ultrasound, and orbital computed tomography formed the basis for the diagnoses. PBMCs were isolated from about 9.2 ml of fresh peripheral blood by Ficoll-Paque density gradient centrifugation. Total RNA was extracted using Trizol reagent, and RNA quality was assessed on an Agilent 2100 Bioanalyzer. Paper-wide results and their limitations: No statistical method was used to set the sample size in advance, and investigators knew the group allocation. In validation, the model predicted progression to ophthalmopathy with around 71% sensitivity and 72% to 85% specificity, a median of about 6 months before onset. Blood samples also contained most of the expanded thyroid clonotypes (frequency above 0.001), which suggests that blood repertoires may reflect thyroid immune responses. Ophthalmopathy was separated from stable hyperthyroidism by a 13 V-J signature model, with 85% to 90% sensitivity and 81% to 82% specificity obtained in cross-validation and 80%/75% obtained in testing.

Amplification of TCR beta CDR3 regions was carried out from RNA transcripts. A first-round RT-PCR of the TCR CDR3 used the HTBI primer set with the Qiagen OneStep RT-PCR kit. The libraries were constructed in a second round of multiplex PCR and then size-selected and purified. Paired-end sequencing of the libraries was performed with 100 bp reads on an Illumina HiSeq2000. In the authors' own workflow: Raw data were processed with SOAPnuke, discarding reads with adapters, uncalled bases, mean Phred below 15, or no exact constant-primer or identifier match. COPE v1.2.5 was used to merge the high-quality paired reads, and each unique nucleotide sequence was defined as a clonotype. MiTCR v1.1 was used to align clonotypes to the IMGT TRBV, TRBD and TRBJ reference segments. Analysis was restricted to V-J combinations with a frequency above 0.0001, which covered roughly 99% of repertoires. The TCS score was defined as the ratio of F50 (clonal expansion) to E x V (chaos), calculated using BLOSUM62-based TCRdist between CDR3 peptides within each V-J. Welch's t-statistics and random forest reduced around 510 V-J features to roughly 13, which were used in a naive Bayes classifier (R e1071). TCRdb took the public reads, trimmed them with fastp at Q25, ran MiXCR for clone calling and kept in-frame beta chains. Each record represents a unique CDR3 protein, reported with the most common genes and DNA among its rows. Here the V and J calls rest on TCRdb's processing, not on the authors' analysis. Within this sample are about half a million distinct CDR3 sequences, with roughly 20% of them counted one time only. Together, the top ten hold more than 25% of the sample.

This clonotype appeared many times. Its recognized antigen is unknown. Within one base of it there is no much larger clone, and no base qualities were kept. The sequencing sample was made of blood. The clonotype originates from a man aged 18 to 30 with Graves' hyperthyroidism.

CDR3 region: CASSPQEVGEAFF. In nucleotide form, the sequence is TGTGCCAGCAGCCCCCAGGAGGTGGGTGAAGCTTTCTTT. The chain couples TRBV7-2 to TRBJ1-1; no D segment can be confidently identified. Per the germline V gene, SGHTA is the CDR1 and FQGNSA is the CDR2. From the cysteine through the phenylalanine, the CDR3 covers 13 amino acids. Kept here is only the CDR3 DNA, which spans 39 bases and is read in frame from base 1. V lost 5 bases and J lost 7 bases; the stretch between them is 14 bases long.